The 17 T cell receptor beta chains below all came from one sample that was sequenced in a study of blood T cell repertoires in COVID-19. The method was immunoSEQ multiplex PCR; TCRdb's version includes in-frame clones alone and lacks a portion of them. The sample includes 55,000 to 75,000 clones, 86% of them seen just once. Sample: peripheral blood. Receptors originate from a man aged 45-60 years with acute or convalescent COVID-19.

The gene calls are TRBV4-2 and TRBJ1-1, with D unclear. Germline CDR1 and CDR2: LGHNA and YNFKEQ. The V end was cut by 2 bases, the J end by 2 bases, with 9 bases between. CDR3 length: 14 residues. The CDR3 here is CASSQNTRNTEAFF. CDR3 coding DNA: TGTGCCAGCAGCCAAAACACTAGAAACACTGAAGCTTTCTTT.

In DNA, the CDR3 is TGTGCCAGCAGTGACCCTCGTCTAGCGGGGAGCACAGATACGCAGTATTTT. Its translation: CASSDPRLAGSTDTQYF. The chain uses TRBV6-1 and TRBJ2-3, with TRBD2 matching over 9 bases. The length of the CDR3 is 17 residues. The junction had 7 bases not matched to a gene; V was cut back by 3 bases and J by 0 bases. Per the germline V gene, CDR1 is MNHNS and CDR2 is SASEGT.

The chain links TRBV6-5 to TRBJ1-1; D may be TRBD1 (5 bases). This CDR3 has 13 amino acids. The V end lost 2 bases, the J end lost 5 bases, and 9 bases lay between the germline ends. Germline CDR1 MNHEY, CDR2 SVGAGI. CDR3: CASSYGGVTEAFF. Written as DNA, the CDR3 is TGTGCCAGCAGTTACGGGGGGGTTACTGAAGCTTTCTTT.

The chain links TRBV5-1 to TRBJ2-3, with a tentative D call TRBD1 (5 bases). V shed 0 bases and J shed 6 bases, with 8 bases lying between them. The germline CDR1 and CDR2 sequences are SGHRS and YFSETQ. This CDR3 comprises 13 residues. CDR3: CASSLVPGDTQYF. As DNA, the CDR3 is TGCGCCAGCAGCTTGGTCCCAGGGGATACGCAGTATTTT.

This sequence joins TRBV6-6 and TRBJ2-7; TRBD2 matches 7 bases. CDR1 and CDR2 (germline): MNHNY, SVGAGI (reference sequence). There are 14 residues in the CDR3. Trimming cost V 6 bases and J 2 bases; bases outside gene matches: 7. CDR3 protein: CASRKRGEAYEQYF. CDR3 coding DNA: TGTGCCAGCAGGAAACGGGGGGAAGCCTACGAGCAGTACTTC.

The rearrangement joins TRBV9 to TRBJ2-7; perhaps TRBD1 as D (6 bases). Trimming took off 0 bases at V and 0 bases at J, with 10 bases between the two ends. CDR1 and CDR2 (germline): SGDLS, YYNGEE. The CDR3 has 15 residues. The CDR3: CASSVAGTRSYEQYF. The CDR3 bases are TGTGCCAGCAGCGTAGCCGGGACACGCTCCTACGAGCAGTACTTC.

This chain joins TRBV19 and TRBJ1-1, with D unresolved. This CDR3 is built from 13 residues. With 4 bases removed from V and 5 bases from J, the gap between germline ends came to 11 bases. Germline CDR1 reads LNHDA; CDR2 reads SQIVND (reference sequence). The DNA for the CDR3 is TGTGCCAGTAGTACAGGACTTGGGACTGAAGCTTTCTTT. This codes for CASSTGLGTEAFF.

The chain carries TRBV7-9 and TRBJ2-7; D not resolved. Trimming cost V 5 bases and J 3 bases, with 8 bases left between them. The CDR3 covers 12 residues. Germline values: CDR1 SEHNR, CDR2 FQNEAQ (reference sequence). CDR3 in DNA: TGTGCCAGCAGCGTGAGCTACTACGAGCAGTACTTC. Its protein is CASSVSYYEQYF.

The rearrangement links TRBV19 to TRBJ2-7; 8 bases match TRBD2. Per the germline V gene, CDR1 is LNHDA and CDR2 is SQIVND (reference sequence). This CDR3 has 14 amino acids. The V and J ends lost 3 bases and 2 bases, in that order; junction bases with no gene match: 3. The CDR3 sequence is CASSMRGATYEQYF. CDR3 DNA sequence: TGTGCCAGTAGTATGCGGGGGGCCACCTACGAGCAGTACTTC.

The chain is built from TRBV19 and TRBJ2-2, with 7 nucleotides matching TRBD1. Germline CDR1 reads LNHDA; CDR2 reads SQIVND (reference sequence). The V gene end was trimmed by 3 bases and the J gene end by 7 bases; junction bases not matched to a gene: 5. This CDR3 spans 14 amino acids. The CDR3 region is CASSIGRGLGELFF. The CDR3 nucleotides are TGTGCCAGTAGTATTGGTAGGGGGCTCGGGGAGCTGTTTTTT.

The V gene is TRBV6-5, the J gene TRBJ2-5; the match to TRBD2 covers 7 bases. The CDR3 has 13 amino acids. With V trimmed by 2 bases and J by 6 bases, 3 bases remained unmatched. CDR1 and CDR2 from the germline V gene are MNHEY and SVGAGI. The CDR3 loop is CASSYGGEQTQYF. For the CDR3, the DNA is TGTGCCAGCAGTTACGGGGGGGAGCAGACCCAGTACTTC.

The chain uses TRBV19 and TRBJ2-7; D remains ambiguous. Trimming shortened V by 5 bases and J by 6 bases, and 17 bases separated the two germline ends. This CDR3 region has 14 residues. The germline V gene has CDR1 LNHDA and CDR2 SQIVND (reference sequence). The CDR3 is CASSDPTAALEQYF. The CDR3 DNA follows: TGTGCCAGTAGTGACCCGACGGCAGCGCTCGAGCAGTACTTC.

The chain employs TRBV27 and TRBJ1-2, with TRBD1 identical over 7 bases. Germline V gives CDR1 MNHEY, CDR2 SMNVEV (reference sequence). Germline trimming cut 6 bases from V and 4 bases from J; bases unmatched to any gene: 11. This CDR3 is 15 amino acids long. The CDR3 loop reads CASSRRIRDSYGYTF. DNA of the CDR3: TGTGCCAGCAGCCGGAGAATCCGGGACAGCTATGGCTACACCTTC.

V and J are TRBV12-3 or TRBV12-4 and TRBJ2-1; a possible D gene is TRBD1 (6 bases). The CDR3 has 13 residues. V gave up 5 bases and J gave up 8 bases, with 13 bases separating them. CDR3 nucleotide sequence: TGTGCCAGCAGTGGTCAGGGGTTTGATGAGCAGTTCTTC. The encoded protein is CASSGQGFDEQFF.

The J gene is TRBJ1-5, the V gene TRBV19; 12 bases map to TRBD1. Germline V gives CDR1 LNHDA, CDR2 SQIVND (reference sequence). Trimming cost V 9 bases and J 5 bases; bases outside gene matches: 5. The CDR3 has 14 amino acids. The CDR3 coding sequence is TGTGCCAGCAGCGGGACAGGGGGCTATCAGCCCCAGCATTTT. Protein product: CASSGTGGYQPQHF.

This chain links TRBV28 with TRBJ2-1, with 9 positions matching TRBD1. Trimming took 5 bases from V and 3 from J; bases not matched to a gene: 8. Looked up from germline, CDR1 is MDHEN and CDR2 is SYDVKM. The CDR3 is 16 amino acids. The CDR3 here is CASSISGTGNYNEQFF. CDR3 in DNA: TGTGCCAGCAGTATATCCGGGACAGGGAACTACAATGAGCAGTTCTTC.

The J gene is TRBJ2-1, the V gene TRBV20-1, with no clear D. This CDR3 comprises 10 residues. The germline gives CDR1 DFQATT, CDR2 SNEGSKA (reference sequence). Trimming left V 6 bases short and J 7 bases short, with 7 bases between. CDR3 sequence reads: CSAPRNEQFF. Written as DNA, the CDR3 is TGCAGTGCACCCCGGAATGAGCAGTTCTTC.